This is a list of T cell receptor beta chains from one sample in a study of blood T cells in healthy people across ages. TCRdb redid the calling of the 5' RACE reads with MiXCR, one entry per CDR3 protein. The table records more than 450,000 distinct CDR3 sequences, about 26% of them present only once. In addition, the sample was reused for a study of T cells of mothers and their children.

The sample consisted of blood. Source of these receptors: a boy aged 2 to 10 in good health. The CDR3 runs from the conserved cysteine through the conserved F or W. A D gene is named only where the DNA matches it firmly. A row's size may be missing; if present it is once, few, many or a size class.

j_call v_call clone_size d_call cdr3_aa cdr3_nt
TRBJ2-1 TRBV4-3 - - CASSVRFLVGGGHYNEQFF TGCGCCAGCAGCGTTCGGTTCCTCGTAGGGGGAGGGCACTACAATGAGCAGTTCTTC
TRBJ2-7 TRBV6-5 few - CASRLDTNVEQYF TGTGCCAGCAGGTTGGACACGAATGTCGAGCAGTACTTC
TRBJ2-1 TRBV9 - - CASSGIAVGSYNEQFF TGTGCCAGCAGCGGTATAGCGGTAGGGTCCTACAATGAGCAGTTCTTC
TRBJ2-1 TRBV29-1 once - CSVLSLASSYNEQFF TGCAGCGTTCTCTCCCTAGCGAGCTCCTACAATGAGCAGTTCTTC
TRBJ1-4 TRBV6-5 few TRBD1 CASKTGGNEKLFF TGTGCCAGTAAGACAGGGGGAAATGAAAAACTGTTTTTT
TRBJ2-6 TRBV20-1 few - CSARGRRANVLTF TGCAGTGCCAGGGGCCGGAGAGCCAACGTCCTGACTTTC
TRBJ2-1 TRBV12-3/TRBV12-4 many - CASRTSGSSYNEQFF TGTGCCAGCAGGACATCAGGCAGCTCCTACAATGAGCAGTTCTTC
TRBJ1-4 TRBV20-1 - - CSARAPGVTNEKLFF TGCAGTGCTAGAGCCCCAGGGGTTACTAATGAAAAACTGTTTTTT
TRBJ1-1 TRBV11-1 - - CASSFAPGRPRAFF TGTGCCAGCAGCTTCGCTCCGGGACGTCCTCGGGCTTTCTTT
TRBJ1-2 TRBV12-3/TRBV12-4 few - CASSLTTRSSGGYTF TGTGCCAGCAGTTTAACCACCAGGTCCAGCGGTGGCTACACCTTC
TRBJ2-1 TRBV7-2 - - CASSLPVYNEQFF TGTGCCAGCAGCTTACCAGTTTACAATGAGCAGTTCTTC
TRBJ2-3 TRBV12-3/TRBV12-4 - - CASSLYLSDTQYF TGTGCCAGCAGTTTATACCTGTCAGATACGCAGTATTTT
TRBJ1-3 TRBV12-3/TRBV12-4 - - CASTLLDSPMGNTIYF TGTGCCAGCACCTTATTGGACAGTCCTATGGGAAACACCATATATTTT
TRBJ2-3 TRBV28 few TRBD1 CASSLGQGATDAQYF TGTGCCAGCAGTTTAGGACAGGGGGCCACAGACGCGCAGTATTTT
TRBJ2-3 TRBV24-1 - TRBD1 CATSDPGTGGDTQYF TGTGCCACCAGTGACCCTGGGACAGGGGGAGATACGCAGTATTTT
TRBJ1-1 TRBV3-1 - - CASSPDRTLRTEAFF TGTGCCAGCAGCCCAGACCGAACTCTGCGCACTGAAGCTTTCTTT
TRBJ2-1 TRBV5-1 - TRBD2 CASSPSGGEGGEQFF TGCGCCAGCAGCCCAAGCGGGGGGGAAGGTGGTGAGCAGTTCTTC
TRBJ2-1 TRBV13 - TRBD2 CASSYGLSGRDYNEQFF TGTGCCAGCAGCTACGGACTAAGCGGGAGGGATTACAATGAGCAGTTCTTC
TRBJ1-3 TRBV9 few - CASSVGGLIPGNTIYF TGTGCCAGCAGCGTAGGGGGTCTAATCCCTGGAAACACCATATATTTT
TRBJ2-7 TRBV2 - TRBD1 CATRGGQGPDEQYF TGTGCCACTCGAGGGGGACAGGGACCCGACGAGCAGTACTTC
TRBJ2-1 TRBV3-1 - TRBD1 CASSQGSTGPLDNEQFF TGTGCCAGCAGCCAAGGATCGACAGGGCCCTTGGACAATGAGCAGTTCTTC
TRBJ2-5 TRBV12-3/TRBV12-4 few - CASREAGGQYF TGTGCCAGCAGGGAGGCCGGCGGGCAGTACTTC
TRBJ2-1 TRBV9 few TRBD2 CASSVGPSGVTNNEQFF TGTGCCAGCAGCGTAGGACCGAGCGGGGTCACTAACAATGAGCAGTTCTTC
TRBJ2-5 TRBV4-3 few - CASSPGNRDKQETQYF TGCGCCAGCAGCCCTGGAAACCGGGACAAACAAGAGACCCAGTACTTC
TRBJ2-1 TRBV12-3/TRBV12-4 - TRBD2 CASSPGRGPYNEQFF TGTGCCAGCAGTCCAGGGAGGGGACCCTACAATGAGCAGTTCTTC
TRBJ1-2 TRBV5-1 - - CASSLTSSANYGYTF TGCGCCAGCAGCTTAACGAGCTCGGCTAACTATGGCTACACCTTC
TRBJ1-3 TRBV15 few - CATSREGSWAGNTIYF TGTGCCACCAGCAGAGAAGGATCTTGGGCTGGAAACACCATATATTTT
TRBJ2-4 TRBV29-1 many TRBD2 CSVVGGGAKNIQYF TGCAGCGTTGTCGGCGGGGGAGCCAAAAACATTCAGTACTTC
TRBJ2-1 TRBV7-3 many - CASSLGGSGNEQFF TGTGCCAGCAGCTTAGGGGGCTCTGGCAATGAGCAGTTCTTC
TRBJ2-5 TRBV6-5 few TRBD2 CASSSVAGALKETQYF TGTGCCAGCAGTTCCGTAGCGGGGGCGCTTAAAGAGACCCAGTACTTC
TRBJ1-2 TRBV10-3 few TRBD1 CAIRGTGESYTF TGTGCCATCAGGGGGACAGGGGAGAGCTACACCTTC
TRBJ2-1 TRBV3-1 few - CASSPPLAAFYNEQFF TGTGCCAGCAGCCCCCCCTTGGCGGCCTTCTACAATGAGCAGTTCTTC
TRBJ1-2 TRBV29-1 - - CSVEDRRFSSYGYTF TGCAGCGTTGAAGATCGACGGTTCTCCTCCTATGGCTACACCTTC
TRBJ2-6 TRBV3-1 - TRBD2 CASSLRGVNVLTF TGTGCCAGCAGCCTCCGGGGGGTAAACGTCCTGACTTTC
TRBJ2-7 TRBV29-1 - TRBD1 CGGGQGSYEQYF TGCGGCGGGGGACAGGGTTCCTACGAGCAGTACTTC
TRBJ1-1 TRBV12-3/TRBV12-4 - TRBD1 CASSTGQPASGAFF TGTGCCAGCAGCACGGGACAGCCGGCCTCTGGAGCTTTCTTT
TRBJ2-5 TRBV7-2 - - CASSLASGLGQETQYF TGTGCCAGCAGCTTAGCTAGCGGACTGGGACAAGAGACCCAGTACTTC
TRBJ2-5 TRBV12-3/TRBV12-4 - - CASSLGDSQGGETQYF TGTGCCAGCAGTTTAGGGGATTCGCAGGGTGGGGAGACCCAGTACTTC
TRBJ1-2 TRBV7-2 few - CASSPGGPGTGSFYGYTF TGTGCCAGCAGCCCTGGGGGGCCAGGGACTGGATCTTTTTATGGCTACACCTTC
TRBJ2-1 TRBV4-2 - - CASSPKGLYNEQFF TGTGCCAGCAGCCCTAAGGGACTGTACAATGAGCAGTTCTTC
TRBJ2-1 TRBV5-1 - - CASSLEANYYNEQFF TGCGCCAGCAGCTTGGAGGCTAATTACTACAATGAGCAGTTCTTC
TRBJ2-5 TRBV28 many - CASTDRGVYQETQYF TGTGCCAGCACCGACCGTGGGGTGTACCAAGAGACCCAGTACTTC
TRBJ2-1 TRBV12-3/TRBV12-4 - - CASSDVGTGEGEQFF TGTGCCAGCAGCGACGTTGGGACTGGAGAAGGTGAGCAGTTCTTC
TRBJ2-1 TRBV7-2 - TRBD2 CASSRLAGGSNEQFF TGTGCCAGCAGCCGCCTAGCGGGAGGGTCCAATGAGCAGTTCTTC
TRBJ1-5 TRBV2 few - CASTPGTVNQPQHF TGTGCCAGCACCCCGGGAACCGTCAATCAGCCCCAGCATTTT
TRBJ2-5 TRBV25-1 - TRBD1 CASSTLPTGEIQETQYF TGTGCCAGCAGTACGTTACCTACAGGGGAAATACAAGAGACCCAGTACTTC
TRBJ2-7 TRBV6-2/TRBV6-3 - - CASSYAITYEQYF TGTGCCAGCAGTTACGCTATCACCTACGAGCAGTACTTC
TRBJ2-5 TRBV12-3/TRBV12-4 few - CASSLILSFGETQYF TGTGCCAGCAGTTTAATCTTATCTTTCGGGGAGACCCAGTACTTC
TRBJ2-5 TRBV7-8 - TRBD2 CASSLPGLAGNNGFF TGTGCCAGCAGCTTACCGGGACTAGCGGGCAATAATGGGTTCTTC
TRBJ2-1 TRBV7-6 - - CASSLYRREQFF TGTGCCAGCAGCTTATATAGAAGGGAGCAGTTCTTC